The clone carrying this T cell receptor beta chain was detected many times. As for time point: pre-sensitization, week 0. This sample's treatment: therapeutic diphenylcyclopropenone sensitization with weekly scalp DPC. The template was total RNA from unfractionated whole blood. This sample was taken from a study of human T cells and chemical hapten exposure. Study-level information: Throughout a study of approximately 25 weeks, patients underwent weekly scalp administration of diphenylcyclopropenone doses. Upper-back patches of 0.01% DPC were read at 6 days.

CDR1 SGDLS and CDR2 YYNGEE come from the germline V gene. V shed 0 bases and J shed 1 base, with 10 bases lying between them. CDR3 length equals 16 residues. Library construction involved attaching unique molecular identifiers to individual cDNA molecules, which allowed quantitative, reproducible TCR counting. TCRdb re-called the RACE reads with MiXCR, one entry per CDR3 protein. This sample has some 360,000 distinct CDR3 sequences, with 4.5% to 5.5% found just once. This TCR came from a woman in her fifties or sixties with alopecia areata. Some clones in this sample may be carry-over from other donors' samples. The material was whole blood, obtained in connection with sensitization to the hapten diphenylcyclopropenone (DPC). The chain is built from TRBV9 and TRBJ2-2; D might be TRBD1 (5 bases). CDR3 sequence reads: CASSVARGLNTGELFF. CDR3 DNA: TGTGCCAGCAGCGTAGCTAGGGGATTGAACACCGGGGAGCTGTTTTTT.